Listed below are T cell receptor beta chains from one sample, sequenced in a study of identical twins. TCRdb ran MiXCR on the 5' RACE reads and lists one entry per CDR3 protein. Here the sample spans about 480,000 distinct CDR3 sequences, more than 13% being singletons. This sample was shared with a second study, whose subject was yellow fever vaccine responses in identical twins.

The sample was CD4+ T cells sorted from blood. These receptors came from a woman under 30 in good health. Each CDR3 is given with its conserved first and last residue. Each record gives: J gene, CDR3 length, V gene, CDR3 protein.

TRBJ2-1 | 15 | TRBV20-1 | CSARKLAGSYNEQFF
TRBJ2-2 | 17 | TRBV7-8 | CASSLVIRTRSSGELFF
TRBJ2-3 | 10 | TRBV20-1 | CSANWDTQYF
TRBJ2-5 | 12 | TRBV11-2 | CASRGGVETQYF
TRBJ2-3 | 14 | TRBV7-8 | CASSMERDTDTQYF
TRBJ2-5 | 15 | TRBV3-1 | CASSHGLAAQETQYF
TRBJ2-3 | 16 | TRBV20-1 | CSAAPARGAPPDTQYF
TRBJ2-7 | 12 | TRBV20-1 | CSAVPTGFEQYF
TRBJ2-3 | 18 | TRBV10-1 | CARRRTHKILISTDTQYF
TRBJ2-7 | 14 | TRBV11-2 | CASSFLVFGYEQYF
TRBJ2-1 | 21 | TRBV11-1 | CASNSQFTGLAGDVPYNEQFF
TRBJ2-2 | 13 | TRBV7-3 | CASSVAGSGELFF
TRBJ2-2 | 17 | TRBV28 | CASSFWSGGRLTGELFF
TRBJ2-1 | 13 | TRBV28 | CASTSGLTNEQFF
TRBJ2-3 | 13 | TRBV20-1 | CSARGGFGDTQYF
TRBJ2-7 | 15 | TRBV20-1 | CSARRDSTNSYEQYF
TRBJ2-3 | 15 | TRBV14 | CASSQVRGRTDTQYF
TRBJ2-2 | 17 | TRBV6-1 | CASVRTSGRINTGELFF
TRBJ1-4 | 17 | TRBV7-9 | CASSLQLGDRVNEKLFF
TRBJ2-2 | 12 | TRBV24-1 | CATSGSPGELFF
TRBJ2-3 | 13 | TRBV10-2 | CASSPNNGDTQYF
TRBJ2-3 | 15 | TRBV4-2 | CASSQGAGGRDTQYF
TRBJ2-2 | 15 | TRBV7-9 | CASSLGAGQAGELFF
TRBJ1-2 | 14 | TRBV24-1 | CATSDNREVGGYTF
TRBJ2-7 | 15 | TRBV9 | CASSPSGSSSYEQYF
TRBJ2-1 | 16 | TRBV7-7 | CASSLRPSGGYNEQFF
TRBJ2-1 | 14 | TRBV28 | CATLAGSSYNEQFF
TRBJ2-7 | 14 | TRBV20-1 | CRSSGGGSSYEQYF
TRBJ2-1 | 18 | TRBV27 | CASSYWTGAGGSPGEQFF
TRBJ2-7 | 16 | TRBV28 | CASRKQTRQGAAEQYF
TRBJ2-2 | 15 | TRBV10-3 | CAISESLARTGELFF
TRBJ2-3 | 15 | TRBV28 | CASSFPGQGGDTQYF
TRBJ2-1 | 13 | TRBV9 | CASSVRDDNEQFF
TRBJ2-1 | 15 | TRBV9 | CASSVQAGGRGEQFF
TRBJ2-2 | 15 | TRBV6-2/TRBV6-3 | CASSRTSKNTGELFF
TRBJ1-1 | 15 | TRBV5-4 | CASSRPGTVLTEAFF
TRBJ2-5 | 16 | TRBV4-3 | CASSQEAGGWEETQYF
TRBJ2-4 | 16 | TRBV27 | CASSAAGGFGKNIQYF
TRBJ2-5 | 15 | TRBV27 | CASSRRQGNDETQYF